The clone carrying this T cell receptor (beta chain) came up many times. Healthy controls were blood bank volunteers in Maryland, USA. PBMCs stored at -80 C, 2 million in total, were the source of the unsorted libraries. The germline V gene encodes CDR1 SGHRS and CDR2 YFSETQ. V gave up 7 bases and J gave up 4 bases, with 14 bases separating them. The length of the CDR3 is 14 residues. The authors made cDNA by 5'RACE with 10-nucleotide random UMIs. TCRdb re-analysed the 5' RACE reads in MiXCR, keeping a single row per CDR3 protein. The sample has about 79,000 distinct CDR3 sequences, 11% to 15% seen once; the top ten hold 6.8%. These data belong to a study of neurological immune-mediated disorders.

Sequenced input: PBMCs. The chain carries TRBV5-1 and TRBJ2-2, with D hard to call. The source is a woman between 45 and 60 years old in good health. The CDR3 nucleotides read TGCGCCAGCTATGTCACGTTTCCCACCGGGGAGCTGTTTTTT. Translation gives CASYVTFPTGELFF. Full variable domain (outside the CDR3, taken from reference TRBV5-1 and TRBJ2-2): KAGVTQTPRYLIKTRGQQVTLSCSPISGHRSVSWYQQTPGQGLQFLFEYFSETQRNKGNFPGRFSGRQFSNSRSEMNVSTLELGDSALYLCASYVTFPTGELFFGEGSRLTVL.